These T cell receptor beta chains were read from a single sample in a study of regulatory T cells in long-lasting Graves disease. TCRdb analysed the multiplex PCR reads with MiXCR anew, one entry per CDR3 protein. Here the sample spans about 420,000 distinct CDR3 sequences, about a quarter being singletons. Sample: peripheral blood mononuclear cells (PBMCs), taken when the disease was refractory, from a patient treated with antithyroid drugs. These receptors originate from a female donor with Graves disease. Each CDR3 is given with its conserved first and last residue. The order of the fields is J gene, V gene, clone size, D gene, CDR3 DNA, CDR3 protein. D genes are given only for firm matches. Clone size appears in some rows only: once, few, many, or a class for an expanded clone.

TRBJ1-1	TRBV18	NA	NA	TGTGCCAGCTCACCACGAGCAGAAAACACTGAAGCTTTCTTT	CASSPRAENTEAFF
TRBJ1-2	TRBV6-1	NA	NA	TGTGCCAGCAGTGCAGAACTGCAAGTCAGATATGGCTACACCTTC	CASSAELQVRYGYTF
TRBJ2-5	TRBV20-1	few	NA	TGCAGTGCTAGAGATGTCTTAGCGGCAGGGGAGACCCAGTACTTC	CSARDVLAAGETQYF
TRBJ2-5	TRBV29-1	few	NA	TGCAGCGTTGATTCGGCGGGAATGGGGACCCAGTACTTC	CSVDSAGMGTQYF
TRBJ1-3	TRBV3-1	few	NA	TGTGCCAGCAACACGGGAACCTCTGGAAACACCATATATTTT	CASNTGTSGNTIYF
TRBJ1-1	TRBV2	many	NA	TGTGCCAGCAGTCCAGGGGTTCCTGAAGCTTTCTTT	CASSPGVPEAFF
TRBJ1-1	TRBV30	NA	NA	TGTGCCTGGAGTGTAAGCCTGCAAGGGGGTAGGACTGAAGCTTTCTTT	CAWSVSLQGGRTEAFF
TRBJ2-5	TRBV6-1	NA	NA	TGTGCCAGCAGTGACTGGGGCGAGGGTCCAGAAGAGACCCAGTACTTC	CASSDWGEGPEETQYF
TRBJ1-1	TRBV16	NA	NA	TGTGCCAGCAGCCAATCTCTCTTACGGGCTGAAGCTTTCTTT	CASSQSLLRAEAFF
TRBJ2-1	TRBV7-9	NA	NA	TGTGCCAGCAGCTTAAACGCTAGCTCCTACAATGAGCAGTTCTTC	CASSLNASSYNEQFF
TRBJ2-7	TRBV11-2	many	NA	TGTGCCAGCAGCTCTCAGGCGGAATACGAGCAGTACTTC	CASSSQAEYEQYF
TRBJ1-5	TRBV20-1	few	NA	TGCAGTGCTCCCGGGGGCGGGAGCAATCAGCCCCAGCATTTT	CSAPGGGSNQPQHF
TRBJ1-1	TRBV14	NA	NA	TGTGCCAGCAGCCAAGATCAAGGGGCGGTTTTTACTGAAGCTTTCTTT	CASSQDQGAVFTEAFF
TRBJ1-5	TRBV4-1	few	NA	TGCGCCAGCAGCCAAGAATGGGGGACCAATCAGCCCCAGCATTTT	CASSQEWGTNQPQHF
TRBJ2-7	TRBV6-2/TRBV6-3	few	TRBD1	TGTGCCAGCAGCACACTCGGGTCGGGACAGGGATCATACGAGCAGTACTTC	CASSTLGSGQGSYEQYF
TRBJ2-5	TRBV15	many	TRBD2	TGTGCCACCAGCCCCCGCGGGACTAGCGGGAGATTTGGGAAGACCCAGTACTTC	CATSPRGTSGRFGKTQYF
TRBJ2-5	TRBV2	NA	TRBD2	TGTGCCAGCAGCCGATGGGCTAGCGGGACCCAAGAGACCCAGTACTTC	CASSRWASGTQETQYF
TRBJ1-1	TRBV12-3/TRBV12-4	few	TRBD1	TGTGCCAGCAGTCCGACAGGGATGAACACTGGAGCTTTCTTT	CASSPTGMNTGAFF
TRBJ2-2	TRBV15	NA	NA	TGTGCCACCAGCGCAAGTACGGGACTCGCCGGGGAGCTGTTTTTT	CATSASTGLAGELFF
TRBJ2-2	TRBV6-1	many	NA	TGTGCCAGCACCAGGCCAGGGATGAACACCGGGGAGCTGTTTTTT	CASTRPGMNTGELFF
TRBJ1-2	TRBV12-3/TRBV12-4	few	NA	TGTGCCAGCGGCGGGGTGGATGGCTACACCTTC	CASGGVDGYTF
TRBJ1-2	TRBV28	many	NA	TGTGCCAGCAGTTTCATGTCCAATTATGGCTACACCTTC	CASSFMSNYGYTF
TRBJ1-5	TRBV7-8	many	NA	TGTGCCAGCAGCTTATCCAGGGGCGGGCAGCCCCAGCATTTT	CASSLSRGGQPQHF
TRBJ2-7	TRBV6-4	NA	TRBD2	TGTGCCAGCAGCTACGGGACTAGCCGGTACGAGCAGTACTTC	CASSYGTSRYEQYF
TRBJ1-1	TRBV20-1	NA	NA	TGCAGTGCTAGAGTCCCCTCTCTGAACACTGAAGCTTTCTTT	CSARVPSLNTEAFF
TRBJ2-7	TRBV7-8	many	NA	TGTGCCAGCAGCTTAGCGGCCTACGAGCAGTACTTC	CASSLAAYEQYF
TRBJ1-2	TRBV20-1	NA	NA	TGCAGTGCCTCTACGATGCCGAACTATGGCTACACCTTC	CSASTMPNYGYTF
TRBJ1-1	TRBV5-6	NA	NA	TGTGCCACAATGGGCCGAGGGGGAACCACTGAAGCTTTCTTT	CATMGRGGTTEAFF